Below are 25 T cell receptor beta chains sequenced from a single sample in a study of OX40 agonist ivuxolimab in advanced cancers. The data were produced by immunoSEQ multiplex PCR, yet TCRdb's version contains in-frame clones alone and is incomplete. Of approximately 6,200 clones detected, about 80% appear once; the ten largest clones hold around 24%. The source material was CD4+ or CD8+ T cells sorted from blood, sampled in a trial of the OX40 agonist ivuxolimab. Source of these receptors: an adult with an advanced solid tumor such as melanoma, head and neck, liver or kidney cancer.

This clone was detected only a few times. This sequence joins TRBV27 and TRBJ1-2; D might be TRBD1 (6 bases). The CDR3 runs to 16 residues. Germline loops: CDR1 MNHEY, CDR2 SMNVEV (reference sequence). The V gene lost 11 bases and the J gene lost 4 bases, with 26 bases spanning the gap. The CDR3 protein is CAQHTRTVRGGYGYTF. CDR3 bases: TGTGCCCAGCATACCCGGACAGTACGGGGTGGCTATGGCTACACCTTC.

This chain uses TRBV28 with TRBJ2-7; D possibly corresponds to TRBD1 (6 bases). Germline assignment: CDR1 MDHEN and CDR2 SYDVKM. The CDR3 length is 15 residues. Trimming shortened V by 5 bases and J by 1 base, and 15 bases separated the two germline ends. The CDR3, as DNA: TGTGCCAGCAGTACCGGACAGAGTGCATCCTACGAGCAGTACTTC. It codes for CASSTGQSASYEQYF.

The gene calls are TRBV2 and TRBJ2-7; TRBD2 might be the D (5 bases). The CDR3 runs to 15 residues. Trimming stripped 0 bases from V and 0 bases from J, with 9 bases between. CDR1 and CDR2 (germline): SNHLY, FYNNEI. CDR3 sequence reads: CASSEAYGVSYEQYF. The DNA for the CDR3 is TGTGCCAGCAGTGAAGCTTACGGGGTCTCCTACGAGCAGTACTTC.

The chain uses TRBV5-8 and TRBJ1-2, with D perhaps TRBD1 (6 bases). The germline V gene encodes CDR1 SGHTS and CDR2 YDEGEE. The CDR3 spans 15 residues. Trimming shortened V by 0 bases and J by 4 bases, and 13 bases separated the two germline ends. CDR3 bases: TGTGCCAGCAGCTTGGTGGCCGACAGGCCCTATGGCTACACCTTC. This sequence encodes CASSLVADRPYGYTF.

Details on this clone: The identical CDR3 is also encoded by other nucleotide sequences in the sample. The chain couples TRBV15 to TRBJ2-7; possibly TRBD1 or TRBD2 for D (6 bases each). V was clipped by 4 bases and J by 2 bases, with 18 bases between them. Per germline, CDR1 LNHNV and CDR2 YYDKDF (reference sequence). The CDR3 consists of 16 residues. DNA for the CDR3: TGTGCCACCAGCACCTCGAGGGGGGCCGGTACCTACGAGCAGTACTTC. Its translation is CATSTSRGAGTYEQYF. Full variable domain (outside the CDR3, taken from reference TRBV15 and TRBJ2-7): DAMVIQNPRYQVTQFGKPVTLSCSQTLNHNVMYWYQQKSSQAPKLLFHYYDKDFNNEADTPDNFQSRRPNTSFCFLDIRSPGLGDTAMYLCATSTSRGAGTYEQYFGPGTRLTVT.

The chain is built from TRBV7-9 and TRBJ1-2, with D possibly being TRBD1 (6 bases). Germline V gene data show CDR1 as SEHNR and CDR2 as FQNEAQ (reference sequence). Deletions cut 1 base from V and 6 bases from J, with 15 bases between. The CDR3 extends over 15 amino acids. The CDR3 loop reads CASSLGSQGWHGYTF. CDR3 DNA: TGTGCCAGCAGCTTAGGCTCACAGGGTTGGCATGGCTACACCTTC.

V and J are TRBV28 and TRBJ1-6; tentatively, D is TRBD1 (5 bases). V lost 2 bases and J 9 bases, leaving 17 bases between the germline ends. Germline CDR1 reads MDHEN; CDR2 reads SYDVKM. The length of the CDR3 is 16 residues. CDR3 in amino acids: CASSLNGGRLGSPLHF. CDR3 nucleotide sequence: TGTGCCAGCAGTTTAAACGGGGGACGGTTGGGTTCACCCCTCCACTTT.

The V call is TRBV20-1, the J call TRBJ1-1; D remains unclear. With 3 bases removed from V and 4 bases from J, the gap between germline ends came to 6 bases. Germline CDR1 is DFQATT and CDR2 is SNEGSKA (reference sequence). The CDR3 is made up of 11 amino acids. CDR3 DNA: TGCAGTGCTAGTGCGGCCACTGAAGCTTTCTTT. This codes for CSASAATEAFF.

The chain carries TRBV7-9 and TRBJ2-1, with a possible D match to TRBD2 (5 bases). The CDR3 has 11 amino acids. V was cut by 7 bases and J by 14 bases, with 15 bases left in between. Germline V CDR1 and CDR2: SEHNR, FQNEAQ (reference sequence). The CDR3 DNA sequence: TGTGCCAGCATGATAGAGGGAAAGGAGTTCTTC. Its translation: CASMIEGKEFF. The whole variable domain, remainder taken from reference TRBV7-9 and TRBJ2-1, is DTGVSQNPRHKITKRGQNVTFRCDPISEHNRLYWYRQTLGQGPEFLTYFQNEAQLEKSRLLSDRFSAERPKGSFSTLEIQRTEQGDSAMYLCASMIEGKEFFGPGTRLTVL.

This chain links TRBV5-5 with TRBJ2-5; 8 positions match TRBD1. The V and J ends lost 1 base and 5 bases, in that order; junction bases with no gene match: 10. CDR1 is SGHKS and CDR2 is YYEKEE in the germline V gene (reference sequence). The CDR3 extends over 16 amino acids. The CDR3 sequence: CASSLMAGGVRETQYF. The DNA for the CDR3 is TGTGCCAGCAGCTTGATGGCAGGGGGCGTGCGGGAGACCCAGTACTTC.

V and J are TRBV4-3 and TRBJ2-3; TRBD2 agrees at 14 bases. V dropped 3 bases and J dropped 4; count of bases not matched to a gene: 9. The CDR3 runs to 18 residues. Germline V CDR1 and CDR2: LGHNA, YSLEER. The DNA for the CDR3 is TGCGCCAGCAGCCAGGGGACTAGCGGGGGCCGATCCCCAGATACGCAGTATTTT. This sequence encodes CASSQGTSGGRSPDTQYF.

The chain combines TRBV6-4 with TRBJ2-3; TRBD2 aligns across 11 bases. Per the germline V gene, CDR1 is MRHNA and CDR2 is SNTAGT. The CDR3 totals 15 residues. J lost 4 bases, V lost 6 bases, and 6 bases had no gene match. In nucleotides, the CDR3 is TGTGCCAGCAGCGCAATAGCGGGGGGGGCAGATACGCAGTATTTT. It is translated as CASSAIAGGADTQYF.

The chain carries TRBV6-5 and TRBJ1-1; D is unclear. The germline gives CDR1 MNHEY, CDR2 SVGAGI. Trimming cost V 2 bases and J 5 bases, with 6 bases left between them. CDR3 length equals 12 residues. CDR3 sequence reads: CASSYVQTEAFF. CDR3 nucleotide sequence: TGTGCCAGCAGTTACGTACAGACTGAAGCTTTCTTT.

The chain is built from TRBV11-3 and TRBJ2-7; D tentatively reads TRBD1 or TRBD2 (5 bases each). This CDR3 contains 15 residues. CDR1 SGHNT and CDR2 YENEEA come from the germline V gene. Deletions cut 5 bases from V and 5 bases from J, with 19 bases between. CDR3 protein: CASSPRSGGAHEQYF. The DNA for the CDR3 is TGTGCCAGCAGCCCTCGGTCTGGGGGTGCCCACGAGCAGTACTTC.

This clone was seen only once. This chain links TRBV6-4 with TRBJ2-3; perhaps D is TRBD1 or TRBD2 (5 bases each). The ends were cut back, 6 bases at V and 0 bases at J, with 13 bases in the middle. Germline CDR1 reads MRHNA; CDR2 reads SNTAGT. This CDR3 region has 15 residues. CDR3 DNA: TGTGCCAGCAGCCCGGGACGATCTAGCACAGATACGCAGTATTTT. As protein: CASSPGRSSTDTQYF.

The V and J genes are TRBV30 and TRBJ2-5; D unresolved. The J call may be mistaken, given a closer DNA end match to TRBJ2-7. CDR1 is GTSNPN, CDR2 SVGIG, per germline (reference sequence). The CDR3 sequence is 10 residues long. The CDR3, as DNA: TGTGCCTGGAGTGGGTCCGAGCAGTACTTC. Amino acid sequence: CAWSGSEQYF.

V is TRBV13 and J is TRBJ1-1, with D unclear. The CDR3 loop spans 13 amino acids. CDR1 is PRHDT and CDR2 is FYEKMQ in the germline V gene (reference sequence). V lost 3 bases, J lost 0 bases, and 5 bases lay in between. The CDR3 coding sequence is TGTGCCAGCAGCTTCGGGATGAACACTGAAGCTTTCTTT. As protein: CASSFGMNTEAFF.

V gene TRBV5-6 combines with J gene TRBJ1-2; D is undetermined. The CDR3 runs 12 residues. CDR1 and CDR2 (germline): SGHDT, YYEEEE. Trimming stripped 2 bases from V and 5 bases from J, with 7 bases between. DNA for the CDR3: TGTGCCAGCAGCTTAGGAAATTATGGCTACACCTTC. This gives the protein CASSLGNYGYTF. Full variable domain (outside the CDR3, taken from reference TRBV5-6 and TRBJ1-2): DAGVTQSPTHLIKTRGQQVTLRCSPKSGHDTVSWYQQALGQGPQFIFQYYEEEERQRGNFPDRFSGHQFPNYSSELNVNALLLGDSALYLCASSLGNYGYTFGSGTRLTVV.

This chain uses TRBV28 with TRBJ2-1, with a tentative D call TRBD2 (5 bases). The CDR3 length is 13 residues. Trimming cost V 1 base and J 6 bases, with 7 bases left between them. CDR1 MDHEN and CDR2 SYDVKM come from the germline V gene. This CDR3 reads CASSLSLVNEQFF. Here the CDR3 DNA reads TGTGCCAGCAGTTTATCACTAGTCAATGAGCAGTTCTTC.

The chain is built from TRBV4-3 and TRBJ2-3; 9 positions agree with TRBD2. The ends lost 3 bases at V and 5 bases at J; junction bases unmatched: 12. Germline lookup yields CDR1 LGHNA and CDR2 YSLEER. This CDR3 contains 17 residues. The CDR3 coding sequence is TGCGCCAGCAGCCAGGCTCGGGGGCTAGCGGGGCGAGATACGCAGTATTTT. Its translation is CASSQARGLAGRDTQYF.

The rearrangement joins TRBV9 to TRBJ2-7; TRBD1 matches 9 bases. CDR3 length: 13 residues. Germline trimming cut 3 bases from V and 4 bases from J; bases unmatched to any gene: 2. Germline-derived CDR1 and CDR2 are SGDLS and YYNGEE. CDR3 protein: CASSEGQGYEQYF. As DNA, the CDR3 is TGTGCCAGCAGCGAGGGACAGGGTTACGAGCAGTACTTC.

V and J are TRBV6-1 and TRBJ1-4; D call uncertain. This CDR3 is built from 11 residues. CDR1 MNHNS and CDR2 SASEGT come from the germline V gene. Trimming left V 1 base short and J 11 bases short, with 5 bases between. This chain's CDR3 is CASSEELKLFF. The CDR3 region has the DNA TGTGCCAGCAGTGAAGAGCTGAAACTGTTTTTT.

The rearrangement links TRBV9 to TRBJ2-7; possibly TRBD2 for D (6 bases). There are 14 residues in the CDR3. The V end lost 0 bases, the J end lost 6 bases, and 13 bases lay between the germline ends. Germline V lookup: CDR1 SGDLS, CDR2 YYNGEE. CDR3 sequence: CASSVGTSYSEQYF. DNA of the CDR3: TGTGCCAGCAGCGTAGGAACTAGCTATAGCGAGCAGTACTTC. The full variable domain, in which reference TRBV9 and TRBJ2-7 provide the parts outside the CDR3, is DSGVTQTPKHLITATGQRVTLRCSPRSGDLSVYWYQQSLDQGLQFLIQYYNGEERAKGNILERFSAQQFPDLHSELNLSSLELGDSALYFCASSVGTSYSEQYFGPGTRLTVT.

J is TRBJ2-1 and V is TRBV5-1; D is uncertain. The V end lost 2 bases, the J end lost 6 bases, and 3 bases lay between the germline ends. Germline CDR1 is SGHRS and CDR2 is YFSETQ. CDR3 length: 11 residues. CDR3 sequence: CASSFGNEQFF. The CDR3 DNA sequence: TGCGCCAGCAGCTTTGGCAATGAGCAGTTCTTC.

This clone came up a few times. The V gene is TRBV7-9, the J gene TRBJ1-2, with D possibly being TRBD1 (5 bases). Trimming removed 8 bases at V and 2 bases at J, with 18 bases between. CDR1 SEHNR and CDR2 FQNEAQ come from the germline V gene (reference sequence). This CDR3 is built from 15 residues. CDR3 amino acids: CASQGWGRRNYGYTF. The CDR3 DNA reads as TGTGCCAGCCAGGGATGGGGGAGGAGAAACTATGGCTACACCTTC.